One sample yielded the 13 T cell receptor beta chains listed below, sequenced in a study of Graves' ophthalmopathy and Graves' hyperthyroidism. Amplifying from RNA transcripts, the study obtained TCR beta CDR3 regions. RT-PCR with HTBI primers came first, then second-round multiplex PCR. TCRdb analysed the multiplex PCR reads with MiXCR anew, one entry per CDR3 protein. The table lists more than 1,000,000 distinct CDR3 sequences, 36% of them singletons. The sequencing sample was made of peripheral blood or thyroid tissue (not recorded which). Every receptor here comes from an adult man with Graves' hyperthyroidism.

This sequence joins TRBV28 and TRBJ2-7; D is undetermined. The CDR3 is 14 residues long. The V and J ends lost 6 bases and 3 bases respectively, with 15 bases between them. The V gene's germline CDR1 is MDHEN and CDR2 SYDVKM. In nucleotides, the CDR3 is TGTGCCAGCAGCATAAGACCCTCGGGCTACGAGCAGTACTTC. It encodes CASSIRPSGYEQYF.

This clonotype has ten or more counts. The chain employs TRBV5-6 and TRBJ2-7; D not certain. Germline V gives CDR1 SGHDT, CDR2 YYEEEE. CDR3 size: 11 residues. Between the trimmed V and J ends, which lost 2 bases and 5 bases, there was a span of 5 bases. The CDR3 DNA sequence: TGTGCCAGCAGCTTAGTTAACGAGCAGTACTTC. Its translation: CASSLVNEQYF.

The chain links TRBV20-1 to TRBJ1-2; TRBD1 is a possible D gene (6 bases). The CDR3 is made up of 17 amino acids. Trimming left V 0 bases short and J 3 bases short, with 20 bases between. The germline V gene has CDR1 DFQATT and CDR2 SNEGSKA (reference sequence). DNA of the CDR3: TGCAGTGCTAGAGATTATGGGGGGCGCGCCGGCTACTATGGCTACACCTTC. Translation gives CSARDYGGRAGYYGYTF.

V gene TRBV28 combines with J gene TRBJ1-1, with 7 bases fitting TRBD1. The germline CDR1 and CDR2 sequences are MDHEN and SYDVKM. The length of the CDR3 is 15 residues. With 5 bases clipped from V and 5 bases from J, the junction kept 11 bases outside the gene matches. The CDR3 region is CASSGDRYELTEAFF. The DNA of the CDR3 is TGTGCCAGCAGTGGGGACAGATATGAACTGACTGAAGCTTTCTTT. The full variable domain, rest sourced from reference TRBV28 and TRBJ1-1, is DVKVTQSSRYLVKRTGEKVFLECVQDMDHENMFWYRQDPGLGLRLIYFSYDVKMKEKGDIPEGYSVSREKKERFSLILESASTNQTSMYLCASSGDRYELTEAFFGQGTRLTVV.

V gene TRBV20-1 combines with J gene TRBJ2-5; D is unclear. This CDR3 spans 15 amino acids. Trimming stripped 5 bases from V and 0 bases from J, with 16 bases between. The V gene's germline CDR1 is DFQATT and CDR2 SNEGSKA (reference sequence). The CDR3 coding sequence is TGCAGTGCTCACAGCGATAATGAGAACCAAGAGACCCAGTACTTC. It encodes CSAHSDNENQETQYF.

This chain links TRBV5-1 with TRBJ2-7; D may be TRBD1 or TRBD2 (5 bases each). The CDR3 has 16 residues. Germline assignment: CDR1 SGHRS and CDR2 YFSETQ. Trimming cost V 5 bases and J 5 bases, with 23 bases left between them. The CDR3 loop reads CASRSPGTLRGHEQYF. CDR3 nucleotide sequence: TGCGCCAGCAGGTCCCCCGGGACCCTAAGGGGACACGAGCAGTACTTC.

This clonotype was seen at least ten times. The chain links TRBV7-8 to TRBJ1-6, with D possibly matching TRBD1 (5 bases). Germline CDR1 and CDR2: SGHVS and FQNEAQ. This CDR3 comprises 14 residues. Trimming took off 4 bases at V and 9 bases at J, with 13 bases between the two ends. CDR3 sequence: CASSSGTRGSPLHF. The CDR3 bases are TGTGCCAGCAGCTCAGGGACCCGGGGTTCACCCCTCCACTTT.

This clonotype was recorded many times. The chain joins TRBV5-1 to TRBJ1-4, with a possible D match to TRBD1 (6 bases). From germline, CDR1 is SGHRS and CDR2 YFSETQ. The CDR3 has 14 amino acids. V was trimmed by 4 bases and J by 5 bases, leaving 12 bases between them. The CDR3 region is CASSLDSGNEKLFF. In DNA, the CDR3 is TGCGCCAGCAGCCTGGACAGCGGGAATGAAAAACTGTTTTTT.

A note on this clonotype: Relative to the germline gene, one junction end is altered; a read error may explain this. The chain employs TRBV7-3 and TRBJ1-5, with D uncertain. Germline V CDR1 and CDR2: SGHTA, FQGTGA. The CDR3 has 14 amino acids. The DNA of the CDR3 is TGCGCCAGCAGCCAAGTATCAATCAATCAGCCCCAGCATTTT. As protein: CASSQVSINQPQHF.

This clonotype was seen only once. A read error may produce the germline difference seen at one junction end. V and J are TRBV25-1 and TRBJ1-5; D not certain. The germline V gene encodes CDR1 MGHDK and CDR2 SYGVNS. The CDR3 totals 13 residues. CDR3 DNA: TGTACCAGCAGGAAGGGTATCGATCAGCCCCAGCATTTT. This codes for CTSRKGIDQPQHF.

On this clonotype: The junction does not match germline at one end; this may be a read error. DNA of the CDR3: TGCAGCGCCGGGGGTTGGGGCTACGCCTTC. Translation: CSAGGWGYAF. The J gene is TRBJ1-2, the V gene TRBV29-1; D may be TRBD1 (5 bases). Germline V gives CDR1 SQVTM, CDR2 ANQGSEA. CDR3 length equals 10 residues.

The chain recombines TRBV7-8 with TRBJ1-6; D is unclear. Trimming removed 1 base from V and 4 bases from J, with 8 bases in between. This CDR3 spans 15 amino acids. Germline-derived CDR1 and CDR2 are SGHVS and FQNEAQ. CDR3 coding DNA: TGTGCCAGCAGCTTAGAGCCGTTTTATAATTCACCCCTCCACTTT. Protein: CASSLEPFYNSPLHF.

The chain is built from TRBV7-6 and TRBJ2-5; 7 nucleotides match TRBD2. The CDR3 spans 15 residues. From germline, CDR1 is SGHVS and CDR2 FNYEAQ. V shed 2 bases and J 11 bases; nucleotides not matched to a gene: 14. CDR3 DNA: TGTGCCAGCAGCTTAAACGCGGGAGTGGGCGGGGAGCAGTACTTC. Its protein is CASSLNAGVGGEQYF.